These 31 T cell receptor beta chains share one sample of origin, sequenced in a study of blood T cell repertoires in COVID-19. Profiled with immunoSEQ multiplex PCR; TCRdb holds only in-frame clones, not every one. The sample consists of fewer than 350,000 clones, roughly 90% of them appearing once. The sample consisted of PBMCs or T cells enriched from blood (not recorded which). Every receptor here comes from a woman under 30 with acute COVID-19.

The J gene is TRBJ1-6, the V gene TRBV14, with D unclear. This CDR3 is 15 amino acids long. With 4 bases removed from V and 6 bases from J, the gap between germline ends came to 13 bases. Per the germline V gene, CDR1 is SGHDN and CDR2 is FVKESK. CDR3: CASSLRERFNSPLHF. The DNA of the CDR3 is TGTGCCAGCAGCCTCCGGGAGCGGTTTAATTCACCCCTCCACTTT.

This clone was seen a handful of times. V and J are TRBV6-5 and TRBJ1-1; D not certain. The CDR3 consists of 12 residues. In germline, CDR1 is MNHEY, CDR2 SVGAGI. Trimming removed 5 bases at V and 7 bases at J, with 11 bases between. CDR3 bases: TGTGCCAGCAGTCCCCGGAGTCTTGAAGCTTTCTTT. It codes for CASSPRSLEAFF.

The chain recombines TRBV7-3 with TRBJ2-7, with D unclear. The CDR3 is made up of 11 amino acids. Germline V gene lookup returns CDR1 SGHTA and CDR2 FQGTGA. The V gene lost 10 bases and the J gene lost 1 base, with 8 bases spanning the gap. CDR3 nucleotide sequence: TGTGCCAATCCCGAGTCCTACGAGCAGTACTTC. Its protein product is CANPESYEQYF.

The V call is TRBV27, the J call TRBJ2-2; 13 bases line up with TRBD2. The CDR3 extends over 17 amino acids. Germline assignment: CDR1 MNHEY and CDR2 SMNVEV (reference sequence). The V gene end was trimmed by 8 bases and the J gene end by 6 bases; junction bases not matched to a gene: 12. In DNA, the CDR3 is TGTGCCAGCGTGGGAATGTTCGGACTAGCGGGAGCCGGGGAGCTGTTTTTT. Amino acids: CASVGMFGLAGAGELFF.

The chain links TRBV7-8 to TRBJ1-2; the D gene is possibly TRBD1 (5 bases). Trimming stripped 3 bases from V and 3 bases from J, with 17 bases between. The length of the CDR3 is 16 residues. CDR1 and CDR2 from the germline V gene are SGHVS and FQNEAQ. The DNA of the CDR3 is TGTGCCAGCAGCTTGAGGTGGCGACAGAGAGACTATGGCTACACCTTC. It encodes CASSLRWRQRDYGYTF. Based on the CDR3 plus reference TRBV7-8 and TRBJ1-2, the full variable domain is GAGVSQSPRYKVAKRGQDVALRCDPISGHVSLFWYQQALGQGPEFLTYFQNEAQLDKSGLPSDRFFAERPEGSVSTLKIQRTQQEDSAVYLCASSLRWRQRDYGYTFGSGTRLTVV.

The chain has TRBV11-2 and TRBJ2-7; weak D call: TRBD2 (5 bases). Trimming removed 1 base from V and 9 bases from J, with 16 bases in between. Germline V lookup: CDR1 SGHAT, CDR2 FQNNGV. The CDR3 spans 14 residues. CDR3 residues: CASSLGLSLAGQYF. CDR3 DNA sequence: TGTGCCAGCAGCTTAGGCCTTTCTCTAGCCGGGCAGTACTTC.

Worth noting for this clone: In the same sample, other DNA sequences code for this CDR3. V is TRBV4-3 and J is TRBJ2-1; 10 bases line up with TRBD1. Germline V gene data show CDR1 as LGHNA and CDR2 as YSLEER. J was trimmed by 3 bases and V by 6 bases; bases with no gene match: 5. This CDR3 spans 15 amino acids. Here the CDR3 DNA reads TGCGCCAGCAGTCCAGGGACAGGGGTCTACAATGAGCAGTTCTTC. Translation: CASSPGTGVYNEQFF.

The chain recombines TRBV6-6 with TRBJ1-5; possibly TRBD1 for D (5 bases). V dropped 4 bases and J dropped 5 bases, with 15 bases sitting between them. Germline lookup yields CDR1 MNHNY and CDR2 SVGAGI (reference sequence). This CDR3 is 15 amino acids long. The CDR3 protein is CASSFYRSFDQPQHF. Here the CDR3 DNA reads TGTGCCAGCAGTTTCTACAGGTCATTCGATCAGCCCCAGCATTTT.

This chain links TRBV28 with TRBJ1-4; weak D call: TRBD1 (5 bases). The CDR3 consists of 13 residues. Germline lookup yields CDR1 MDHEN and CDR2 SYDVKM. V was trimmed by 6 bases and J by 6 bases, leaving 11 bases between them. CDR3 protein: CASRIQGYEKLFF. CDR3 nucleotides: TGTGCCAGCAGGATCCAGGGTTATGAAAAACTGTTTTTT. Variable domain in full (rest from reference TRBV28 and TRBJ1-4): DVKVTQSSRYLVKRTGEKVFLECVQDMDHENMFWYRQDPGLGLRLIYFSYDVKMKEKGDIPEGYSVSREKKERFSLILESASTNQTSMYLCASRIQGYEKLFFGSGTQLSVL.

This rearrangement joins TRBV7-6 to TRBJ2-3, with TRBD2 identical over 8 bases. The CDR3 contains 16 residues. Looked up from germline, CDR1 is SGHVS and CDR2 is FNYEAQ. Trimming removed 5 bases from V and 0 bases from J; junction bases left unmatched: 7. The CDR3 sequence: CASSPTSGLSTDTQYF. As DNA, the CDR3 is TGTGCCAGCAGCCCTACTAGCGGATTAAGCACAGATACGCAGTATTTT.

The chain joins TRBV5-1 to TRBJ1-2; perhaps TRBD1 as D (6 bases). This CDR3 region has 15 residues. V was cut by 2 bases and J by 7 bases, with 18 bases left in between. CDR1 SGHRS and CDR2 YFSETQ come from the germline V gene. In DNA form, the CDR3 reads TGCGCCAGCAGCTTATTTACAGGGTATGGGTTTGGCTACACCTTC. Protein product: CASSLFTGYGFGYTF.

This chain links TRBV4-1 with TRBJ1-6; 10 nucleotides match TRBD1. The CDR3 covers 15 residues. Trimming removed 4 bases from V and 13 bases from J; junction bases left unmatched: 10. Looked up from germline, CDR1 is MGHRA and CDR2 is YSYEKL. The CDR3 sequence is CASSPVRDRGAPLHF. As DNA, the CDR3 is TGCGCCAGCAGCCCGGTCCGGGACAGGGGAGCGCCCCTCCACTTT.

The table lists this clone with a count of one. This rearrangement joins TRBV7-2 to TRBJ2-1, with a tentative D call TRBD2 (6 bases). The V gene lost 1 base and the J gene lost 10 bases, with 14 bases spanning the gap. The CDR3 spans 14 residues. The V gene's germline CDR1 is SGHTA and CDR2 FQGNSA. The CDR3 sequence: CASSLVTERAEQFF. CDR3 bases: TGTGCCAGCAGCTTAGTTACGGAGCGGGCCGAGCAGTTCTTC.

The gene calls are TRBV6-5 and TRBJ2-5, with D possibly matching TRBD2 (6 bases). Deletions cut 11 bases from V and 1 base from J, with 11 bases between. The CDR3 extends over 12 amino acids. CDR1 and CDR2 (germline): MNHEY, SVGAGI. The CDR3 bases are TGTGCCTGCCGGGGGATCCAAGAGACCCAGTACTTC. Its protein product is CACRGIQETQYF.

This chain connects TRBV7-9 to TRBJ2-5, with D perhaps matching TRBD2 (6 bases). V shed 5 bases and J shed 6 bases, with 19 bases lying between them. This CDR3 is built from 15 residues. Germline V lookup: CDR1 SEHNR, CDR2 FQNEAQ (reference sequence). The CDR3 sequence: CASSLGRGIWQTQYF. In nucleotides, the CDR3 is TGTGCCAGCAGCCTTGGGCGGGGAATTTGGCAGACCCAGTACTTC.

The V gene is TRBV27, the J gene TRBJ1-6; D is ambiguous. Germline V gene lookup returns CDR1 MNHEY and CDR2 SMNVEV (reference sequence). The CDR3 sequence is 15 residues long. The V end lost 3 bases, the J end lost 0 bases, and 6 bases lay between the germline ends. The CDR3 sequence is CASSFRSSYNSPLHF. In DNA form, the CDR3 reads TGTGCCAGCAGTTTCCGGAGCTCCTATAATTCACCCCTCCACTTT.

The chain combines TRBV3-1 (or the pseudogene TRBV3-2) with TRBJ1-3, with D hard to call. The germline V and J ends were trimmed by 0 bases and 9 bases, with 12 bases remaining between them. The CDR3 consists of 14 residues. The germline V gene has CDR1 LGHDT and CDR2 YNNKEL (reference sequence). Here the CDR3 reads CASSQDSGGSTIYF. CDR3 nucleotides: TGTGCCAGCAGCCAAGATTCAGGCGGGAGCACCATATATTTT.

The chain couples TRBV7-9 to TRBJ2-7; 7 nucleotides align to TRBD1. The CDR3 has 14 amino acids. Germline CDR1 SEHNR, CDR2 FQNEAQ (reference sequence). The V and J ends lost 3 bases and 2 bases, in that order; junction bases with no gene match: 4. CDR3 region: CASSFSQGAYEQYF. The DNA for the CDR3 is TGTGCCAGCAGCTTCTCCCAGGGGGCCTACGAGCAGTACTTC.

V and J are TRBV7-9 and TRBJ1-5; the D gene is possibly TRBD1 (5 bases). This CDR3 has 17 residues. Trimming took 3 bases from V and 0 from J, leaving 15 bases between them. Per germline, CDR1 SEHNR and CDR2 FQNEAQ (reference sequence). The CDR3 DNA reads as TGTGCCAGCAGCTTGAGTTTTCGCAGGGATAGCAATCAGCCCCAGCATTTT. Its protein product is CASSLSFRRDSNQPQHF.

V usage is TRBV4-1 and J usage is TRBJ2-7, with 7 bases lining up with TRBD1. Germline CDR1 and CDR2: MGHRA and YSYEKL. This CDR3 has 15 residues. With 9 bases clipped from V and 3 bases from J, the junction kept 14 bases outside the gene matches. The CDR3 spells CASSQRDSSNYEQYF. As DNA, the CDR3 is TGCGCCAGTTCGCAACGGGACAGCTCTAACTACGAGCAGTACTTC.

The chain combines TRBV12-3 or TRBV12-4 with TRBJ2-7; D unclear. Trimming pared 1 base from V and 2 bases from J, leaving 6 bases between. This CDR3 region has 13 residues. The CDR3 sequence: CASSLVLAYEQYF. In DNA form, the CDR3 reads TGTGCCAGCAGTTTAGTCCTAGCCTACGAGCAGTACTTC.

The rearrangement joins TRBV2 to TRBJ1-1; D is unclear. The germline V gene has CDR1 SNHLY and CDR2 FYNNEI. Trimming cost V 8 bases and J 4 bases, with 8 bases left between them. This CDR3 has 11 amino acids. CDR3 amino acids: CASFPGTEAFF. Here the CDR3 DNA reads TGTGCCAGCTTTCCCGGCACTGAAGCTTTCTTT.

This chain joins TRBV29-1 and TRBJ1-1, with 8 positions matching TRBD1. The CDR3 has 14 residues. Germline V gives CDR1 SQVTM, CDR2 ANQGSEA. V shed 4 bases, J shed 4 bases, and the junction held 8 bases outside the gene matches. CDR3 DNA sequence: TGCAGCGTTGCCGGACAGGGAATGTCCACTGAAGCTTTCTTT. This translates into CSVAGQGMSTEAFF.

The V and J genes are TRBV7-9 and TRBJ2-3; 7 bases align to TRBD2. The CDR3 runs to 15 residues. Germline assignment: CDR1 SEHNR and CDR2 FQNEAQ (reference sequence). Losses at the gene ends were 1 base for V and 3 bases for J; bases not matched to a gene: 4. CDR3 protein: CASSLVDSGTDTQYF. CDR3 nucleotide sequence: TGTGCCAGCAGCTTAGTGGATAGCGGGACAGATACGCAGTATTTT.

This chain joins TRBV12-3 or TRBV12-4 and TRBJ1-2; D is possibly TRBD1 (5 bases). V was shortened by 3 bases and J by 4 bases, with 9 bases between the two germline ends. This CDR3 region has 13 residues. The CDR3 reads CASSFRRGYGYTF. The CDR3 DNA reads TGTGCCAGCAGTTTTCGGAGGGGCTATGGCTACACCTTC.

This rearrangement joins TRBV25-1 to TRBJ1-3, with unresolved D. Germline values: CDR1 MGHDK, CDR2 SYGVNS. V lost 1 base and J lost 8, with 12 bases in between. This CDR3 is 14 amino acids long. The CDR3 is CASSESGSRDTIYF. The DNA for the CDR3 is TGTGCCAGCAGTGAATCAGGCAGCCGAGACACCATATATTTT.

V gene TRBV14 combines with J gene TRBJ2-1; no firm D call. This CDR3 spans 15 amino acids. V was trimmed by 2 bases and J by 4 bases, leaving 12 bases between them. Germline CDR1 and CDR2: SGHDN and FVKESK. CDR3 DNA: TGTGCCAGCAGCCAATACGGCGGAACATACAATGAGCAGTTCTTC. It yields the protein CASSQYGGTYNEQFF.

The chain carries TRBV29-1 and TRBJ2-1; a possible D gene is TRBD1 (6 bases). The CDR3 extends over 14 amino acids. V was trimmed by 7 bases and J by 7 bases, leaving 20 bases between them. The germline V gene encodes CDR1 SQVTM and CDR2 ANQGSEA. The CDR3 coding sequence is TGCAGCGAAACACAGGGCAGTACGTCAAATGAGCAGTTCTTC. Translated: CSETQGSTSNEQFF.

The CDR3 nucleotides read TGTGCCAGCTCACCACAGGGACAGGGAGATATTGGCTACACCTTC. Protein sequence: CASSPQGQGDIGYTF. The V and J genes are TRBV18 and TRBJ1-2, with 9 bases that match TRBD1. The CDR3 has 15 amino acids. V shed 1 base and J 7 bases; nucleotides not matched to a gene: 7. The germline V gene has CDR1 KGHSH and CDR2 LQKENI.

This clone came up once. The rearrangement links TRBV28 to TRBJ1-4, with D possibly being TRBD1 (5 bases). V shed 4 bases and J shed 7 bases, with 19 bases lying between them. The CDR3 consists of 16 residues. The germline CDR1 and CDR2 sequences are MDHEN and SYDVKM. The DNA for the CDR3 is TGTGCCAGCAGTTCATGGGGGAGAGCCGTGGGTGAAAAACTGTTTTTT. It yields the protein CASSSWGRAVGEKLFF.

The chain combines TRBV7-2 with TRBJ1-5; TRBD1 is a possible D gene (5 bases). This CDR3 comprises 16 residues. Trimming took 1 base from V and 7 from J, leaving 17 bases between them. From germline, CDR1 is SGHTA and CDR2 FQGNSA. The CDR3 spells CASSLGGRKGPQPQHF. Here the CDR3 DNA reads TGTGCCAGCAGCTTAGGGGGCAGAAAGGGCCCCCAGCCCCAGCATTTT.